Sequencing of this T cell receptor beta chain was carried out in a study of siplizumab effects on memory and regulatory T cells. Overall study results and limits: Controls had approximately 27% Treg-derived mappable alloreactive CD4+ clones on average, versus approximately 70% with siplizumab. The diversity of naive T cells seemed greater than that of memory cells, and their alloresponse contribution seemed major. Researchers could map only a minor fraction of alloreactive clones to unstimulated subsets.

A remark on this clone: Its cognate antigen is unknown.

Only in-frame clones appear in the TCRdb table, and some are missing; sequencing was by immunoSEQ multiplex PCR. The data hold some 100,000 clones, with around 92% observed a single time. With 7 bases removed from V and 1 base from J, the gap between germline ends came to 17 bases. The CDR3 consists of 15 residues. Germline values: CDR1 SGHNT, CDR2 YYREEE (reference sequence). The sequence came from a human donor in good health. Material: Tregs sorted from blood. This sequence joins TRBV5-4 and TRBJ1-1; D is unresolved. The CDR3 DNA sequence: TGTGCCAGCCTACCCCCGTGGGGTACGAACACTGAAGCTTTCTTT. This encodes CASLPPWGTNTEAFF.